Listed here are 4 T cell receptor beta chains from one sample, sequenced in a study of cytomegalovirus exposure and HLA in healthy donors (dated by TCRdb to about 2017). Library preparation was by the immunoSEQ multiplex PCR assay. For the multiplex PCR, a mixture combining 60 forward primers for TCR Vbeta segments and 13 reverse primers for TCR Jbeta segments was used. This immuneACCESS table, as held by TCRdb, lists in-frame sequences with V and J called but not all clones. Of the missing ones, under half trace to an unresolved V gene in checked studies; the others have no known cause. The sample contains 95,000 to 130,000 clones, around a tenth of them found a single time. The leading ten clones occupy less than 4% of the sample. The sequenced sample was PBMCs. All receptors derive from a young man in good health and CMV-seronegative.

The chain links TRBV14 to TRBJ2-6, with D unresolved. Germline V gene lookup returns CDR1 SGHDN and CDR2 FVKESK. CDR3 size: 16 residues. V lost 4 bases, J lost 2 bases, and 12 bases lay in between. CDR3 protein: CASSPQLVPGANVLTF. The CDR3 nucleotides are TGTGCCAGCAGCCCTCAACTGGTACCTGGGGCCAACGTCCTGACTTTC.

This clone was counted a few times. This rearrangement joins TRBV6-1 to TRBJ1-1; possibly TRBD1 for D (5 bases). The ends were cut back, 5 bases at V and 3 bases at J, with 13 bases in the middle. The CDR3 has 14 amino acids. The germline V gene has CDR1 MNHNS and CDR2 SASEGT. DNA for the CDR3: TGTGCCAGCAGTAGACAGAGATCGGACACTGAAGCTTTCTTT. Translated: CASSRQRSDTEAFF.

This clone was picked up a small number of times. V gene TRBV30 combines with J gene TRBJ1-1; D ambiguous. Per the germline V gene, CDR1 is GTSNPN and CDR2 is SVGIG (reference sequence). Trimming removed 4 bases from V and 4 bases from J, with 16 bases in between. The CDR3 is 14 amino acids. This CDR3 reads CAWMALGSSTEAFF. Written as DNA, the CDR3 is TGTGCCTGGATGGCTTTGGGGAGTAGCACTGAAGCTTTCTTT.

The rearrangement uses TRBV12-5 and TRBJ1-3, with unresolved D. CDR1 and CDR2 (germline): LGHNT, FRNRAP. This CDR3 spans 14 amino acids. V lost 3 bases and J lost 0, with 6 bases in between. The CDR3 DNA sequence: TGTGCTAGTGGTTTCGGGAGCTCTGGAAACACCATATATTTT. Amino acid sequence: CASGFGSSGNTIYF.